The 19 T cell receptor beta chains given below trace back to one sample, sequenced in a study of CD8+CD57+ T cells in acquired aplastic anemia. The template used for profiling TCR beta VDJ and CDR3 was genomic DNA. MiXCR, run by TCRdb on the reads, gives a single entry per CDR3 protein. The table includes 350,000 to 450,000 distinct CDR3 sequences, 60% to 80% detected once. Specimen: sorted CD4+, CD8+, or CD8+CD57+ T cells (not recorded which) from PBMCs. The origin of the receptors is a human donor in good health, serving as a control.

As regards this clonotype: It may be a read error: a sequence one base away is much more abundant. The V and J genes are TRBV20-1 and TRBJ1-1; D unclear. The V end lost 4 bases, the J end lost 11 bases, and 17 bases lay between the germline ends. CDR3 size: 12 residues. The germline V gene encodes CDR1 DFQATT and CDR2 SNEGSKA (reference sequence). CDR3 bases: TGCAGTGCTAAAGGGCCCAATACACCCGCTTTCTTT. This codes for CSAKGPNTPAFF.

This clonotype was recorded many times. The chain has TRBV7-2 and TRBJ2-7; D perhaps matches TRBD1 (6 bases). Germline assignment: CDR1 SGHTA and CDR2 FQGNSA. V was pared by 8 bases and J by 3 bases, with 17 bases between. This CDR3 is 14 amino acids long. CDR3: CASEQGRNFYEQYF. The CDR3 DNA is TGTGCCAGCGAACAGGGTCGTAATTTCTACGAGCAGTACTTC.

The rearrangement uses TRBV24-1 and TRBJ2-3; 8 bases match TRBD2. Germline-derived CDR1 and CDR2 are KGHDR and SFDVKD. Unmatched junction bases numbered 8, after V lost 4 bases and J lost 3 bases. The CDR3 has 16 residues. CDR3 amino acids: CATSERQAGVTDTQYF. The CDR3 DNA sequence: TGTGCCACCAGTGAAAGACAAGCGGGAGTTACAGATACGCAGTATTTT.

The V and J genes are TRBV20-1 and TRBJ2-7; D uncertain. The CDR3 sequence is 15 residues long. Trimming removed 3 bases from V and 0 bases from J, with 15 bases in between. Germline V gene data show CDR1 as DFQATT and CDR2 as SNEGSKA (reference sequence). The CDR3 coding sequence is TGCAGTGCTAGTCAAAGTTGGGCGAGCTCCTACGAGCAGTACTTC. It translates to CSASQSWASSYEQYF.

The table lists this clonotype with many counts. The CDR3 region has the DNA TGTGCCAGTAGAAAGGACAGGGGAGGTTACGAGCAGTACTTC. Protein: CASRKDRGGYEQYF. V is TRBV19 and J is TRBJ2-7; TRBD1 matches at 9 bases. Germline trimming cut 6 bases from V and 4 bases from J; bases unmatched to any gene: 7. The CDR3 runs 14 residues. The V gene's germline CDR1 is LNHDA and CDR2 SQIVND (reference sequence).

The chain carries TRBV5-1 and TRBJ2-7, with TRBD1 identical over 8 bases. The germline V gene encodes CDR1 SGHRS and CDR2 YFSETQ. CDR3 size: 12 residues. After removal of 4 bases from V and 12 bases from J, the junction contained 9 bases not matched to a gene. For the CDR3, the DNA is TGCGCCAGCAGCACAGGCGCTCAGGGGGCGTACTTC. Translated, it gives CASSTGAQGAYF.

This chain joins TRBV15 and TRBJ1-6; 7 nucleotides align to TRBD1. The CDR3 spans 14 residues. After removal of 2 bases from V and 13 bases from J, the junction contained 8 bases not matched to a gene. Germline CDR1 LNHNV, CDR2 YYDKDF (reference sequence). The CDR3 loop reads CATSRTGDNYPLHF. In DNA form, the CDR3 reads TGTGCCACCAGCAGAACAGGGGATAATTACCCCCTCCACTTT.

The chain has TRBV7-8 and TRBJ1-6; unclear D gene. The CDR3 contains 15 residues. Germline CDR1 and CDR2: SGHVS and FQNEAQ. Trimming pared 1 base from V and 5 bases from J, leaving 9 bases between. The CDR3 nucleotides read TGTGCCAGCAGCTTAGACCCGGGAAATAATTCACCCCTCCACTTT. This translates into CASSLDPGNNSPLHF. The complete variable domain, with remaining parts taken from reference TRBV7-8 and TRBJ1-6, reads GAGVSQSPRYKVAKRGQDVALRCDPISGHVSLFWYQQALGQGPEFLTYFQNEAQLDKSGLPSDRFFAERPEGSVSTLKIQRTQQEDSAVYLCASSLDPGNNSPLHFGNGTRLTVT.

V is TRBV7-2 and J is TRBJ1-4; D ambiguous. CDR1 SGHTA and CDR2 FQGNSA come from the germline V gene. CDR3 size: 15 residues. V shed 4 bases and J shed 14 bases, with 23 bases lying between them. CDR3 nucleotide sequence: TGTGCCAGCAGCTGGGAGTTGCAGACTAATGAAACCCTGTTTTTT. This gives the protein CASSWELQTNETLFF.

The chain combines TRBV2 with TRBJ2-3; 10 bases are shared with TRBD2. This CDR3 region has 17 residues. Trimming took 3 bases from V and 2 from J; bases not matched to a gene: 8. Per germline, CDR1 SNHLY and CDR2 FYNNEI. The CDR3 DNA follows: TGTGCCAGCAGTGATCTAGCGGGGGCCTCTTACACAGATACGCAGTATTTT. Amino acid sequence: CASSDLAGASYTDTQYF.

The chain couples TRBV9 to TRBJ2-7, with D maybe TRBD1 (5 bases). CDR1 and CDR2 from the germline V gene are SGDLS and YYNGEE. The V end lost 5 bases, the J end lost 6 bases, and 21 bases lay between the germline ends. The CDR3 length is 15 residues. CDR3 coding DNA: TGTGCCAGCAGTGAAGGGGATCAGGGCGGCTGCGAGCAGTACTTC. It encodes CASSEGDQGGCEQYF. Supplemented by reference TRBV9 and TRBJ2-7, the full variable domain reads DSGVTQTPKHLITATGQRVTLRCSPRSGDLSVYWYQQSLDQGLQFLIQYYNGEERAKGNILERFSAQQFPDLHSELNLSSLELGDSALYFCASSEGDQGGCEQYFGPGTRLTVT.

This clonotype was counted at least ten times. The chain combines TRBV5-4 with TRBJ2-3; D possibly corresponds to TRBD1 (6 bases). Between the trimmed V and J ends, which lost 4 bases and 0 bases, there was a span of 6 bases. Germline CDR1 SGHNT, CDR2 YYREEE (reference sequence). This CDR3 is built from 13 residues. CDR3 sequence reads: CASSRGSTDTQYF. In DNA, the CDR3 is TGTGCCAGCAGCAGGGGGAGCACAGATACGCAGTATTTT.

The chain uses TRBV5-6 and TRBJ1-6; no clear D. Trimming shortened V by 4 bases and J by 4 bases, and 3 bases separated the two germline ends. Germline CDR1 reads SGHDT; CDR2 reads YYEEEE. The CDR3 consists of 12 residues. Here the CDR3 reads CASSPYNSPLHF. In DNA, the CDR3 is TGTGCCAGCAGCCCATATAATTCACCCCTCCACTTT.

About this clonotype itself: Its ends do not fully match the called genes, so a read error is possible. The chain uses TRBV10-3 and TRBJ1-4; maybe TRBD1 (6 bases). CDR1 ENHRY and CDR2 SYGVKD come from the germline V gene. This CDR3 is 15 amino acids long. CDR3 region: CASSLPGGTDEKLFF. DNA of the CDR3: TGTGCCAGCAGTTTGCCTGGGGGCACTGATGAAAAACTGTTTTTT.

CDR3 region: CASSISRVYAQAFF. DNA of the CDR3: TGTGCCAGCAGCATAAGCAGGGTGTACGCTCAAGCTTTCTTT. V is TRBV7-2 and J is TRBJ1-1, with D possibly matching TRBD1 (5 bases). Looked up from germline, CDR1 is SGHTA and CDR2 is FQGNSA. Between the trimmed V and J ends, which lost 5 bases and 9 bases, there was a span of 19 bases. The CDR3 sequence is 14 residues long.

The genes are TRBV5-8 and TRBJ1-5; D unclear. V lost 5 bases and J 4 bases, leaving 10 bases between the germline ends. The CDR3 runs 13 residues. Germline V gene lookup returns CDR1 SGHTS and CDR2 YDEGEE. For the CDR3, the DNA is TGTGCCAGCAGGCATCACGGGAATCAGCCCCAGCATTTT. Translation gives CASRHHGNQPQHF.

On this clonotype itself: In this CDR3 the conserved last residue, phenylalanine or tryptophan, is missing, so a read error is likely. CDR3 in DNA: TGTGCCAGTGGGGGCGCGCAGTTCGTC. Protein: CASGGAQFV. The gene calls are TRBV11-2 and TRBJ2-1; D possibly corresponds to TRBD1 (6 bases). The V gene's germline CDR1 is SGHAT and CDR2 FQNNGV. Between the trimmed V and J ends, which lost 9 bases and 12 bases, there was a span of 9 bases. This CDR3 is built from 9 residues.

The CDR3 DNA follows: TGCAGCGCTCCGCTGGGTGATAACACTGAAGCTTTCTTT. Translating it yields CSAPLGDNTEAFF. The rearrangement links TRBV20-1 to TRBJ1-1; D is uncertain. Germline V gene lookup returns CDR1 DFQATT and CDR2 SNEGSKA (reference sequence). The CDR3 is 13 amino acids.

On this clonotype itself: Mismatch with germline at one junction end may stem from a read error. The chain couples TRBV7-2 to TRBJ1-2; the D is unclear. Germline loops: CDR1 SGHTA, CDR2 FQGNSA. This CDR3 is 14 amino acids long. CDR3 region: CASSLYLEYYDYTF. The CDR3 region has the DNA TGTGCCAGCAGCTTATACCTGGAGTACTATGACTACACCTTC. The complete variable domain, with remaining parts taken from reference TRBV7-2 and TRBJ1-2, reads GAGVSQSPSNKVTEKGKDVELRCDPISGHTALYWYRQSLGQGLEFLIYFQGNSAPDKSGLPSDRFSAERTGGSVSTLTIQRTQQEDSAVYLCASSLYLEYYDYTFGSGTRLTVV.